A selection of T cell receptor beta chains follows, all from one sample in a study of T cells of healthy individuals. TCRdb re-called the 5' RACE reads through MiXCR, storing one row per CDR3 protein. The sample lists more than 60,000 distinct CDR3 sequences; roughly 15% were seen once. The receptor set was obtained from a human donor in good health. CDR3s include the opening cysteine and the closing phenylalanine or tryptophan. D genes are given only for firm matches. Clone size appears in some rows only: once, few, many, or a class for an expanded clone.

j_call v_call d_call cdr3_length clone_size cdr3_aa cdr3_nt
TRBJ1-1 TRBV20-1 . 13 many CSATGWGGTEAFF TGCAGTGCTACGGGCTGGGGTGGCACTGAAGCTTTCTTT
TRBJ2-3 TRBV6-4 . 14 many CASSAGGHTDTQYF TGTGCCAGCAGTGCCGGGGGTCACACAGATACGCAGTATTTT
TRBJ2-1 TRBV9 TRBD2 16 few CASSVELAGAYNEQFF TGTGCCAGCAGCGTAGAACTAGCGGGGGCCTACAATGAGCAGTTCTTC
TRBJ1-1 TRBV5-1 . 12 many CASSLAGREAFF TGCGCCAGCAGCTTGGCGGGCAGGGAGGCTTTCTTT
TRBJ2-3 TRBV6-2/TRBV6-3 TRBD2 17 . CASSRAGGSLSTDTQYF TGTGCCAGCAGTCGAGCGGGGGGGAGCCTTAGCACAGATACGCAGTATTTT
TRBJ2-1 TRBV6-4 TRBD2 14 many CASSLSGEDNEQFF TGTGCCAGCAGTCTTAGCGGGGAAGACAATGAGCAGTTCTTC
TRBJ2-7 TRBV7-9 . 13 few CASSPPTRNEQYF TGTGCCAGCAGTCCCCCTACTAGGAACGAGCAGTACTTC
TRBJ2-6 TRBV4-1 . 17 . CASSHSVTHSGANVLTF TGCGCCAGCAGCCACAGTGTCACCCACTCTGGGGCCAACGTCCTGACTTTC
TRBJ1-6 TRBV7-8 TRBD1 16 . CASSLSGTANNSPLHF TGTGCCAGCAGCTTATCAGGGACAGCCAATAATTCACCCCTCCACTTT
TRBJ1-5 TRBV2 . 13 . CASSEGGAETQHF TGTGCCAGCAGTGAGGGCGGCGCAGAGACCCAGCATTTT
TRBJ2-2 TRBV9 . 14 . CASSVGRNTGELFF TGTGCCAGCAGCGTAGGACGGAACACCGGGGAGCTGTTTTTT
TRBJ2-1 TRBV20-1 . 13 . CSASPGRGDEQFF TGCAGTGCTTCACCCGGAAGGGGGGATGAGCAGTTCTTC
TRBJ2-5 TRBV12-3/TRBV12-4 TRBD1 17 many CASSHGTGDPPGETQYF TGTGCCAGCAGCCATGGGACAGGGGACCCCCCAGGAGAGACCCAGTACTTC
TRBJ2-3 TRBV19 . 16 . CASSINPRISTDTQYF TGTGCCAGTAGTATTAACCCTCGGATCAGCACAGATACGCAGTATTTT
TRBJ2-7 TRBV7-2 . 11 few CASSLENEQYF TGTGCCAGCAGCTTAGAAAACGAGCAGTACTTC
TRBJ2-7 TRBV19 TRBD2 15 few CASSMGRGLSYEQYF TGTGCCAGTAGTATGGGGAGGGGACTCTCCTACGAGCAGTACTTC
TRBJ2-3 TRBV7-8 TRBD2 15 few CASSLRERDTDTQYF TGTGCCAGCAGCTTAAGGGAGCGGGACACAGATACGCAGTATTTT
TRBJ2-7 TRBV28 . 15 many CASNPNRGTRYEQYF TGTGCCAGCAATCCCAACCGGGGCACAAGGTACGAGCAGTACTTC
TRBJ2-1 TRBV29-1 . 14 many CSVQQGRGYNEQFF TGCAGCGTTCAACAGGGTAGGGGTTACAATGAGCAGTTCTTC
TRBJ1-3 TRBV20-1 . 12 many CSASSAGNTIYF TGCAGTGCTAGTTCGGCTGGAAACACCATATATTTT
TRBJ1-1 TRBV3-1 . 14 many CASSQGYPTTEAFF TGTGCCAGCAGCCAAGGCTATCCCACCACTGAAGCTTTCTTT
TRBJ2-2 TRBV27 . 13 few CASSLAGAGELFF TGTGCCAGCAGTTTAGCAGGGGCCGGGGAGCTGTTTTTT
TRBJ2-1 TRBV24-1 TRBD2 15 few CATSDEAGGYNEQFF TGTGCCACCAGTGATGAGGCGGGGGGATACAATGAGCAGTTCTTC
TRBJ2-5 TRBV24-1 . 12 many CATSGELETQYF TGTGCCACCAGTGGCGAGTTGGAGACCCAGTACTTC
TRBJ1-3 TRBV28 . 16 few CASSSDRPYSGNTIYF TGTGCCAGCAGTTCGGACAGACCTTACTCTGGAAACACCATATATTTT
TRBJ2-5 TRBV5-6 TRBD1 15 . CASSLVRGPQETQYF TGTGCCAGCAGCTTGGTGAGGGGGCCCCAAGAGACCCAGTACTTC
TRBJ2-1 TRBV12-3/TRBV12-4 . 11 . CASSLREQQFF TGTGCCAGCAGTTTAAGGGAGCAGCAGTTCTTC
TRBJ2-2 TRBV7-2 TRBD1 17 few CASSLGTGTILAGELFF TGTGCCAGCAGCTTAGGGACAGGGACAATCCTCGCCGGGGAGCTGTTTTTT
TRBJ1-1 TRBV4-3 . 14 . CASSPGTTYTEAFF TGCGCCAGCAGCCCCGGGACAACCTACACTGAAGCTTTCTTT
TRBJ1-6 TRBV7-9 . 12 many CASSPGPPSGHF TGTGCCAGCAGCCCGGGACCCCCGTCTGGGCACTTT
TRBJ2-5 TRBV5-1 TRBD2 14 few CASSTLAGGETQYF TGCGCCAGCAGCACACTAGCGGGAGGGGAGACCCAGTACTTC
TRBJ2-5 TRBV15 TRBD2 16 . CATSRDMASGQETQYF TGTGCCACCAGCAGAGATATGGCTAGCGGGCAAGAGACCCAGTACTTC
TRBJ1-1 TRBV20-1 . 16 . CSARLGGGFQGTEAFF TGCAGTGCTAGACTGGGGGGGGGTTTCCAGGGAACTGAAGCTTTCTTT
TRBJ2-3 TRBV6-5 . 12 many CASSYVGDTQYF TGTGCCAGCAGTTACGTCGGGGATACGCAGTATTTT
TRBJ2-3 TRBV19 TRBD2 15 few CASSIEVAGTDTQYF TGTGCCAGTAGTATAGAAGTAGCGGGTACAGATACGCAGTATTTT
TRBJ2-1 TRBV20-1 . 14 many CSALVVEGTHEQFF TGCAGTGCCCTAGTAGTGGAGGGTACCCATGAGCAGTTCTTC
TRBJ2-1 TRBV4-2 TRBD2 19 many CASSPNPLAGGNPYNEQFF TGTGCCAGCAGCCCCAACCCCCTAGCGGGAGGGAACCCATACAATGAGCAGTTCTTC
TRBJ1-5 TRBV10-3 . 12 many CAIMDIGQPQHF TGTGCCATCATGGACATCGGTCAGCCCCAGCATTTT
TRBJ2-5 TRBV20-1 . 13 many CSAPGGGQETQYF TGCAGTGCTCCGGGCGGGGGACAGGAGACCCAGTACTTC
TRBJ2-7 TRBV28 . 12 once CASSSGDYEQYF TGTGCCAGCAGTTCGGGGGACTACGAGCAGTACTTC
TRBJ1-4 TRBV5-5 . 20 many CASSLTFRGLIIATNEKLFF TGTGCCAGCAGCTTGACGTTCAGGGGCCTAATTATTGCAACTAATGAAAAACTGTTTTTT
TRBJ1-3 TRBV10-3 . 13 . CAITRDLSGSIYF TGTGCCATCACCCGGGACCTCTCCGGGTCCATATATTTT
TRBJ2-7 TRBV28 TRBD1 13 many CASRTGTVYEQYF TGTGCCAGCAGAACCGGGACAGTCTACGAGCAGTACTTC
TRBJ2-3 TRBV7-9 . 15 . CASSLSGGQTDTQYF TGTGCCAGCAGCTTGAGTGGGGGCCAGACAGATACGCAGTATTTT
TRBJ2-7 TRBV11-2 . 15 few CASSLAVSSSYEQYF TGTGCCAGCAGCTTAGCGGTCAGTAGCTCCTACGAGCAGTACTTC
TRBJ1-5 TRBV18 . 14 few CASSPNRDGQPQHF TGTGCCAGCTCACCTAACAGGGATGGGCAGCCCCAGCATTTT
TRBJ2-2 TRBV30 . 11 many CAWSLAGELFF TGTGCCTGGAGTCTAGCCGGGGAGCTGTTTTTT
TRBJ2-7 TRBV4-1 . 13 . CASSQQRAYEQYF TGCGCCAGCAGCCAACAACGAGCCTACGAGCAGTACTTC
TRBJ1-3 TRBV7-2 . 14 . CASKEGLAGNTIYF TGTGCCAGCAAAGAGGGTCTGGCTGGAAACACCATATATTTT
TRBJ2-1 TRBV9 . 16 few CASSFRNRAGVNEQFF TGTGCCAGCAGTTTCCGTAACAGGGCCGGGGTTAATGAGCAGTTCTTC
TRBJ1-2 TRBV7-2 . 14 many CASSSAGSIYGYTF TGTGCCAGCAGCTCGGCAGGGTCAATATACGGCTACACCTTC
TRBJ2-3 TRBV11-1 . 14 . CASSLSSDLDTQYF TGTGCCAGCAGCTTAAGCTCCGACCTAGATACGCAGTATTTT
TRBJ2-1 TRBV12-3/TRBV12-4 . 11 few CASTGNNEQFF TGTGCCAGCACGGGGAACAATGAGCAGTTCTTC
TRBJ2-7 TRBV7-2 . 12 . CASTRNGYEQYF TGTGCCAGCACGCGTAACGGCTACGAGCAGTACTTC
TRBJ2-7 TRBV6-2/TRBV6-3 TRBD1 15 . CASSYGRGLSYEQYF TGTGCCAGCAGTTACGGCAGGGGGTTAAGCTACGAGCAGTACTTC
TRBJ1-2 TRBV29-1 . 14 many CSVEEARGIYGYTF TGCAGCGTTGAAGAGGCCCGGGGGATCTATGGCTACACCTTC
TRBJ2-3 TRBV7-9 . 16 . CASSPLLGGFTDTQYF TGTGCCAGCAGCCCCCTGCTCGGCGGCTTCACAGATACGCAGTATTTT